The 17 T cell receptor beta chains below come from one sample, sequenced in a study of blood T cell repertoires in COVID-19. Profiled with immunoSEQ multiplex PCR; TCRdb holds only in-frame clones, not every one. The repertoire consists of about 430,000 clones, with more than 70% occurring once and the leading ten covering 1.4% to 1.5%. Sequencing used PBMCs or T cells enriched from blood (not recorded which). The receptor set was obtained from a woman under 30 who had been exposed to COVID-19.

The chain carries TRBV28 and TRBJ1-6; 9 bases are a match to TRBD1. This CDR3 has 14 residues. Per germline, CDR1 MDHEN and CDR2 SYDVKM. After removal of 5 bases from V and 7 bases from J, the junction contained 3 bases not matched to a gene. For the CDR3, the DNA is TGTGCCAGCAGTCTGACAGGGGGGAATTCACCCCTCCACTTT. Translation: CASSLTGGNSPLHF. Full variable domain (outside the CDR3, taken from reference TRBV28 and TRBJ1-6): DVKVTQSSRYLVKRTGEKVFLECVQDMDHENMFWYRQDPGLGLRLIYFSYDVKMKEKGDIPEGYSVSREKKERFSLILESASTNQTSMYLCASSLTGGNSPLHFGNGTRLTVT.

DNA for the CDR3: TGTGCCAGCTCACCACAGGACAGCCCATACTACGAGCAGTACTTC. It is translated as CASSPQDSPYYEQYF. The gene calls are TRBV18 and TRBJ2-7, with D possibly TRBD1 on 6 matching bases. The ends were cut back, 1 base at V and 3 bases at J, with 13 bases in the middle. From germline, CDR1 is KGHSH and CDR2 LQKENI. CDR3 length: 15 residues.

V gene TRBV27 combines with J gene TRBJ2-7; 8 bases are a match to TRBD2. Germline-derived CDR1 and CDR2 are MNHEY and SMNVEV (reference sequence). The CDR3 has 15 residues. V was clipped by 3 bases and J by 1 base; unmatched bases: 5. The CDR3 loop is CASSLGGGPSYEQYF. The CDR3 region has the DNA TGTGCCAGCAGTTTGGGCGGGGGGCCGTCCTACGAGCAGTACTTC.

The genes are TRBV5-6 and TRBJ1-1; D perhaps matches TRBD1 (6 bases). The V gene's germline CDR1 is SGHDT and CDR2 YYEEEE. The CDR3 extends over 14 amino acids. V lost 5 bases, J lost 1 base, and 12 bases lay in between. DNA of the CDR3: TGTGCCAGCAGTTTCACAGGGAGGAACACTGAAGCTTTCTTT. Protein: CASSFTGRNTEAFF.

In DNA form, the CDR3 reads TGCGCCAGCAGCTTGGCCGGCGGGGCCTATAATTCACCCCTCCACTTT. It yields the protein CASSLAGGAYNSPLHF. This chain links TRBV5-1 with TRBJ1-6; the D is unclear. The CDR3 runs to 16 residues. With 0 bases removed from V and 2 bases from J, the gap between germline ends came to 9 bases. Germline CDR1 is SGHRS and CDR2 is YFSETQ.

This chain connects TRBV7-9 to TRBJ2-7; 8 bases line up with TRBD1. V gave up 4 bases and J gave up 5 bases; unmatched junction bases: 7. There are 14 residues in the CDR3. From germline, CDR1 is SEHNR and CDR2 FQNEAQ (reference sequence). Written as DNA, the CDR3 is TGTGCCAGCAGCTACCTCGGACAGGGCGACGAGCAGTACTTC. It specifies CASSYLGQGDEQYF.

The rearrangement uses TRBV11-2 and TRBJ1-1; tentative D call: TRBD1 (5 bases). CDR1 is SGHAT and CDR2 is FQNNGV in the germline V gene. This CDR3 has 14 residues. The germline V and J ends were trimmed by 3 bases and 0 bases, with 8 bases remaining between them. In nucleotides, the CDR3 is TGTGCCAGCAGCTTCGGGGACTTGAACACTGAAGCTTTCTTT. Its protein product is CASSFGDLNTEAFF. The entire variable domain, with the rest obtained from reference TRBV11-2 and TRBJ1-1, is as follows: EAGVAQSPRYKIIEKRQSVAFWCNPISGHATLYWYQQILGQGPKLLIQFQNNGVVDDSQLPKDRFSAERLKGVDSTLKIQPAKLEDSAVYLCASSFGDLNTEAFFGQGTRLTVV.

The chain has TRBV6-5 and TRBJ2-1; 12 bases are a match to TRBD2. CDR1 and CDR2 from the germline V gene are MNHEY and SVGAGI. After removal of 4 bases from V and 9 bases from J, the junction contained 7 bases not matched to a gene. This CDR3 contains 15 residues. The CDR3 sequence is CASSSRLAGAVEQFF. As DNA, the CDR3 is TGTGCCAGCAGTTCCCGACTAGCGGGAGCGGTTGAGCAGTTCTTC.

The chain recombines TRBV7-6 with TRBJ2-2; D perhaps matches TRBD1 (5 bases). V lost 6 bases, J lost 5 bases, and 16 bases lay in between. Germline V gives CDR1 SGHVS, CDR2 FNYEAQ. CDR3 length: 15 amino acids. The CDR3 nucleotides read TGTGCCAGCAGTCGAATTAACCAGGGAACCGGGGAGCTGTTTTTT. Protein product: CASSRINQGTGELFF.

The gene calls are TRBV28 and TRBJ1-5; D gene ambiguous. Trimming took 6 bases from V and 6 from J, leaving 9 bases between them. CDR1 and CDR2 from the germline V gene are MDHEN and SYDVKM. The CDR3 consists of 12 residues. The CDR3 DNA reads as TGTGCCAGCAGACTGGCGGCTCAGCCCCAGCATTTT. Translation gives CASRLAAQPQHF.

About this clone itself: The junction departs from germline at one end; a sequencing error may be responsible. The CDR3 protein is CASSFGPNAEAFF. CDR3 sequence (DNA): TGTGCCAGCAGCTTTGGCCCGAACGCTGAAGCTTTCTTT. The chain has TRBV11-3 and TRBJ1-1; no reliable D call. The CDR3 is 13 residues long. Germline V gene sequence: CDR1 SGHNT, CDR2 YENEEA. Combining the CDR3 with reference TRBV11-3 and TRBJ1-1 gives the whole variable domain EAGVVQSPRYKIIEKKQPVAFWCNPISGHNTLYWYLQNLGQGPELLIRYENEEAVDDSQLPKDRFSAERLKGVDSTLKIQPAELGDSAVYLCASSFGPNAEAFFGQGTRLTVV.

The CDR3 loop reads CASSARDWIAEQYF. The CDR3 DNA follows: TGTGCCAGCAGCGCCCGGGACTGGATTGCGGAGCAGTACTTC. The chain carries TRBV5-6 and TRBJ2-7; D perhaps matches TRBD2 (6 bases). The CDR3 loop spans 14 amino acids. Germline V gene lookup returns CDR1 SGHDT and CDR2 YYEEEE. Between the trimmed V and J ends, which lost 4 bases and 7 bases, there was a span of 18 bases. Filled out from reference TRBV5-6 and TRBJ2-7, the complete variable domain reads DAGVTQSPTHLIKTRGQQVTLRCSPKSGHDTVSWYQQALGQGPQFIFQYYEEEERQRGNFPDRFSGHQFPNYSSELNVNALLLGDSALYLCASSARDWIAEQYFGPGTRLTVT.

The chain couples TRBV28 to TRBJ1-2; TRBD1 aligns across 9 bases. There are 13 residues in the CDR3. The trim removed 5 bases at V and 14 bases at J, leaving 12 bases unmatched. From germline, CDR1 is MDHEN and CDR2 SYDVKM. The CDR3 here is CASSPGTGRGGTF. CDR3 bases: TGTGCCAGCAGTCCCGGGACAGGGCGGGGAGGGACCTTC.

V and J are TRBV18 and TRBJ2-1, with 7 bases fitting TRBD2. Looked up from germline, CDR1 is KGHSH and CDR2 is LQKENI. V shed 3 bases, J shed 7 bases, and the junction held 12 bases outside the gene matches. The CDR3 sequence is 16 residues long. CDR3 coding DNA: TGTGCCAGCTCACCTCTCGGGACTACCAGTTGGAATGAGCAGTTCTTC. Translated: CASSPLGTTSWNEQFF.

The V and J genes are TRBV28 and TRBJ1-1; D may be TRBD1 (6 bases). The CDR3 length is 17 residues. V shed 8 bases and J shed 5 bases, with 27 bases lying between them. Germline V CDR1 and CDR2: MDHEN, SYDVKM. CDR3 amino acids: CASGPPGSTGYGTEAFF. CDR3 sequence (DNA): TGTGCCAGCGGACCACCCGGCTCCACAGGGTATGGAACTGAAGCTTTCTTT.

The CDR3 region has the DNA TGTGCCAGCAGTCCCAATAGAGGGAGGGCCTATGGCTACACCTTC. Translation: CASSPNRGRAYGYTF. The V gene is TRBV6-2 or TRBV6-3, the J gene TRBJ1-2; D unclear. Germline V gives CDR1 MNHEY, CDR2 SVGEGT. Between the trimmed V and J ends, which lost 5 bases and 4 bases, there was a span of 17 bases. The CDR3 length is 15 residues.

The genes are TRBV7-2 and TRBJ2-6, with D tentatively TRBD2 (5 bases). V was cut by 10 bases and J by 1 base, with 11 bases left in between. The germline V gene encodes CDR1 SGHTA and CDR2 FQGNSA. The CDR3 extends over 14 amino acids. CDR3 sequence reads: CATGPGSGANVLTF. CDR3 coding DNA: TGTGCCACCGGGCCGGGATCTGGGGCCAACGTCCTGACTTTC.